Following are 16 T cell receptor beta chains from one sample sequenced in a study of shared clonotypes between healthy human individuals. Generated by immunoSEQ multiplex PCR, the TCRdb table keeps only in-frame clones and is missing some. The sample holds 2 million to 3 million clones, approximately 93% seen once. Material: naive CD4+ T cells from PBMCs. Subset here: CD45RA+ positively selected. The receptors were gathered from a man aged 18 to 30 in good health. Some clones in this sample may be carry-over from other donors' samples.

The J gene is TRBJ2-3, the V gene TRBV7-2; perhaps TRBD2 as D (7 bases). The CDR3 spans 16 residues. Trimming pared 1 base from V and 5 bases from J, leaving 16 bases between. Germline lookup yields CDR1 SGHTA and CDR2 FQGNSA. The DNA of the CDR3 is TGTGCCAGCAGCTTAGTGGGGGCTAGCGGAAAAGATACGCAGTATTTT. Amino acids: CASSLVGASGKDTQYF.

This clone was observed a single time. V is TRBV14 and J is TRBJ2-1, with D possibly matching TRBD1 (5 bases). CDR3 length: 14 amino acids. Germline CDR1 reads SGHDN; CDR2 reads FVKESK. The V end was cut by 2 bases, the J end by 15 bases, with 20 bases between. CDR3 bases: TGTGCCAGCAGCCAATATGGCAGGGCTACACCGGGGTTCTTC. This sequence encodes CASSQYGRATPGFF.

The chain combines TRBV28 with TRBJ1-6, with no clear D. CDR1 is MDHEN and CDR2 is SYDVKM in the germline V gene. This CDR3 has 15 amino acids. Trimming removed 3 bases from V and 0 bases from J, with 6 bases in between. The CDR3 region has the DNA TGTGCCAGCAGTTTGGAGAGCTCCTATAATTCACCCCTCCACTTT. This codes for CASSLESSYNSPLHF.

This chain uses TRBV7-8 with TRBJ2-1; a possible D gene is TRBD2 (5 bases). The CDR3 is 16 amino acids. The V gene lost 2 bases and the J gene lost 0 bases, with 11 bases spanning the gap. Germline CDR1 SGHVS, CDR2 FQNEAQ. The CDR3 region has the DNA TGTGCCAGCAGCTTAAGGGAGTACCTCTCCTACAATGAGCAGTTCTTC. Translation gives CASSLREYLSYNEQFF.

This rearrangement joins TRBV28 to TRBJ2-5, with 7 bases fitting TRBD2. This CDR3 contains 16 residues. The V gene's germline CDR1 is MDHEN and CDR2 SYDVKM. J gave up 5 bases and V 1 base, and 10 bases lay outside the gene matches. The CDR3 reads CASSLSPGGPIETQYF. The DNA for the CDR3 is TGTGCCAGCAGTTTATCGCCGGGAGGCCCCATCGAGACCCAGTACTTC.

CDR3 DNA sequence: TGTGCCAGCAGTGCACTAGGGACAGGGGGGACCAACGTCCTGACTTTC. Encoded protein: CASSALGTGGTNVLTF. This chain joins TRBV2 and TRBJ2-6, with 11 bases that match TRBD1. The CDR3 contains 16 residues. The V gene's germline CDR1 is SNHLY and CDR2 FYNNEI. J was trimmed by 8 bases and V by 4 bases; bases with no gene match: 7.

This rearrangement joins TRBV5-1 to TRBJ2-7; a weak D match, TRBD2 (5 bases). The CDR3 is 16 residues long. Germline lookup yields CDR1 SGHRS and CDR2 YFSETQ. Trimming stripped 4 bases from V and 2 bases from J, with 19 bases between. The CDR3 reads CASSPLPGELTYEQYF. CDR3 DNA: TGCGCCAGCAGCCCCCTCCCCGGGGAACTAACCTACGAGCAGTACTTC.

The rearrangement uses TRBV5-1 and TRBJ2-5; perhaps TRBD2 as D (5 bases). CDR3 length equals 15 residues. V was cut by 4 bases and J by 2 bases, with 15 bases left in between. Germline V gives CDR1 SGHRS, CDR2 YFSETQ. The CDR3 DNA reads TGCGCCAGCAGCCCCCTCAACGGACTGCAAGAGACCCAGTACTTC. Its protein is CASSPLNGLQETQYF.

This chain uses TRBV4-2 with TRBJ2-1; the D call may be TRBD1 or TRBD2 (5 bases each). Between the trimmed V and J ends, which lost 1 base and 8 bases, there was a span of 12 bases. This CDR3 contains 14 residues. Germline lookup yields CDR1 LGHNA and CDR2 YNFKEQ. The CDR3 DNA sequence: TGTGCCAGCAGCCAAGGGGGGAAGACTGATGAGCAGTTCTTC. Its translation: CASSQGGKTDEQFF.

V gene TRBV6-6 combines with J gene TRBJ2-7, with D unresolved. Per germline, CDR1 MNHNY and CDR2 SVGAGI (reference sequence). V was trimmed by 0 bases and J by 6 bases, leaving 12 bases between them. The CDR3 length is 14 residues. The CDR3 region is CASSYSIPPPEQYF. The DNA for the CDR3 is TGTGCCAGCAGTTACTCGATACCCCCTCCCGAGCAGTACTTC.

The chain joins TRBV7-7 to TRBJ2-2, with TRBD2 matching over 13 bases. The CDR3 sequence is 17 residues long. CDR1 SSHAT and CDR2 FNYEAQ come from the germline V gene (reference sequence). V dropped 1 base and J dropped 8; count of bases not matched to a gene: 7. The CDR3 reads CASSLGAGLAGEGELFF. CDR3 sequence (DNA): TGTGCCAGCAGCTTAGGGGCCGGACTAGCGGGAGAAGGGGAGCTGTTTTTT.

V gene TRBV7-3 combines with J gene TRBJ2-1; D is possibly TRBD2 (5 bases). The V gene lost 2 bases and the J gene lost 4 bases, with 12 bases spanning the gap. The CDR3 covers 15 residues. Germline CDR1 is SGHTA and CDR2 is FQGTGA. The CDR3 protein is CASSLVLAGYNEQFF. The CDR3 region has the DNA TGTGCCAGCAGCTTAGTCCTAGCCGGGTACAATGAGCAGTTCTTC.

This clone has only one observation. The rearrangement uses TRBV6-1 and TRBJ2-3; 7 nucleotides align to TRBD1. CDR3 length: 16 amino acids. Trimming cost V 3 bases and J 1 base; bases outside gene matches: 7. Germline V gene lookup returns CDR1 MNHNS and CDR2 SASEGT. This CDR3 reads CASSDPHRGGTDTQYF. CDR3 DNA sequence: TGTGCCAGCAGTGATCCCCACAGGGGCGGCACAGATACGCAGTATTTT.

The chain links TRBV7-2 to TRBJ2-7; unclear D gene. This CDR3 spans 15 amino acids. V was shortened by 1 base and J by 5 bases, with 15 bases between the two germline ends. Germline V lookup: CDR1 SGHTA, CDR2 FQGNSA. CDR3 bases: TGTGCCAGCAGCTTAGTGGCAGGTATTAGGAACGAGCAGTACTTC. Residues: CASSLVAGIRNEQYF. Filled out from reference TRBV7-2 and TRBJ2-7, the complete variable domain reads GAGVSQSPSNKVTEKGKDVELRCDPISGHTALYWYRQSLGQGLEFLIYFQGNSAPDKSGLPSDRFSAERTGGSVSTLTIQRTQQEDSAVYLCASSLVAGIRNEQYFGPGTRLTVT.

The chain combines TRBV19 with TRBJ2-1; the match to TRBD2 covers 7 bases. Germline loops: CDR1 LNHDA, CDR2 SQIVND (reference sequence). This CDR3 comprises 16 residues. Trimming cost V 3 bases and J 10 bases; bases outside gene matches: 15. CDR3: CASSIIGGPAGEEQFF. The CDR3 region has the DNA TGTGCCAGTAGTATTATCGGGGGTCCTGCGGGGGAGGAGCAGTTCTTC.

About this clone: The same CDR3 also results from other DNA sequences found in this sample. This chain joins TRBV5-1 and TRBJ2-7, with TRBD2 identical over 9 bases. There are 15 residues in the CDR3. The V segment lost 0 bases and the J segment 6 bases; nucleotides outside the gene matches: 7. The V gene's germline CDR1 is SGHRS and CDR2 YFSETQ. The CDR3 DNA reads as TGCGCCAGCAGCTTGGTCGCGGGAGGGCCAGTCGAGCAGTACTTC. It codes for CASSLVAGGPVEQYF.